Below, 13 T cell receptor beta chains from the same sample are listed, as sequenced in a study of blood T cell repertoires in COVID-19 (TCRdb year 2020). The library was obtained by the immunoSEQ multiplex PCR assay. TCRdb stores this immuneACCESS table with in-frame sequences only. Part of the clones is absent; in the studies checked, under half of the shortfall reflects unresolved V genes, and no reason is known for the rest. Here the sample has fewer than 300,000 clones; over 65% occur a single time. The ten top clones hold more than 2.5% of the sample. Input material: peripheral blood. These receptors were obtained from a woman older than 75 with acute or convalescent COVID-19.

The chain combines TRBV3-1 (or the pseudogene TRBV3-2) with TRBJ1-6; a weak D match, TRBD1 (6 bases). Trimming shortened V by 1 base and J by 0 bases, and 16 bases separated the two germline ends. Germline CDR1 LGHDT, CDR2 YNNKEL (reference sequence). This CDR3 is 19 amino acids long. The DNA for the CDR3 is TGTGCCAGCAGCCAAGGGTCAAACAGGGCGAGCTCCTATAATTCACCCCTCCACTTT. As protein: CASSQGSNRASSYNSPLHF.

The gene calls are TRBV9 and TRBJ1-1, with 7 bases that match TRBD1. Germline values: CDR1 SGDLS, CDR2 YYNGEE. V lost 0 bases to trimming and J lost 5 bases; unmatched junction nucleotides: 7. CDR3 size: 15 residues. The CDR3, as DNA: TGTGCCAGCAGCGTAGCTACAGGGGCGAAAACTGAAGCTTTCTTT. It translates to CASSVATGAKTEAFF.

This clone appeared a single time. The J gene is TRBJ2-7, the V gene TRBV7-2; 11 bases match TRBD1. Per the germline V gene, CDR1 is SGHTA and CDR2 is FQGNSA. The CDR3 is 16 amino acids. J was trimmed by 7 bases and V by 1 base; bases with no gene match: 9. CDR3 amino acids: CASSLGSGTGGREQYF. The CDR3 nucleotides read TGTGCCAGCAGCTTAGGTTCTGGGACAGGGGGGAGGGAGCAGTACTTC.

The rearrangement uses TRBV5-1 and TRBJ1-1, with D tentatively TRBD1 (5 bases). V gave up 1 base and J gave up 6 bases, with 16 bases separating them. The CDR3 has 15 residues. Germline V gene lookup returns CDR1 SGHRS and CDR2 YFSETQ. CDR3 protein: CASSLRTGGVAEAFF. Written as DNA, the CDR3 is TGCGCCAGCAGCTTGAGGACGGGAGGGGTCGCTGAAGCTTTCTTT.

This clone was picked up a small number of times. V usage is TRBV5-4 and J usage is TRBJ2-5; no firm D call. Trimming cost V 4 bases and J 2 bases, with 9 bases left between them. There are 13 residues in the CDR3. Germline V gene data show CDR1 as SGHNT and CDR2 as YYREEE (reference sequence). The CDR3: CASSRTIQETQYF. CDR3 DNA: TGTGCCAGCAGCCGTACTATACAAGAGACCCAGTACTTC.

The chain links TRBV27 to TRBJ1-6, with D tentatively TRBD1 (6 bases). The germline CDR1 and CDR2 sequences are MNHEY and SMNVEV (reference sequence). The CDR3 consists of 16 residues. Deletions cut 4 bases from V and 7 bases from J, with 17 bases between. The CDR3 nucleotides are TGTGCCAGCAGTTCACCCGAACAGGGTTGGAATTCACCCCTCCACTTT. Amino acid sequence: CASSSPEQGWNSPLHF.

CDR3 protein: CASGRESSRSPLHF. The CDR3 bases are TGTGCCAGCGGCCGGGAATCGAGCCGTTCACCCCTCCACTTT. The chain combines TRBV6-5 with TRBJ1-6; D gene unclear. Germline CDR1 is MNHEY and CDR2 is SVGAGI. This CDR3 is built from 14 residues. The V gene lost 8 bases and the J gene lost 9 bases, with 17 bases spanning the gap.

The chain recombines TRBV6-5 with TRBJ1-5; the match to TRBD1 covers 7 bases. The CDR3 spans 15 residues. Trimming removed 9 bases from V and 5 bases from J; junction bases left unmatched: 13. Germline CDR1 is MNHEY and CDR2 is SVGAGI. The CDR3 coding sequence is TGTGCCAGTTTGACAGGGACGCAGGGCGATCAGCCCCAGCATTTT. It specifies CASLTGTQGDQPQHF.

The chain carries TRBV11-3 and TRBJ2-2; 9 nucleotides align to TRBD2. Germline V lookup: CDR1 SGHNT, CDR2 YENEEA. V was clipped by 3 bases and J by 4 bases; unmatched bases: 3. The CDR3 runs to 15 residues. The CDR3 is CASSLGAGGTGELFF. In DNA, the CDR3 is TGTGCCAGCAGCTTGGGAGCGGGAGGCACCGGGGAGCTGTTTTTT.

CDR3 nucleotide sequence: TGCGCCAGCAGCCTACAAGGGGCGCCCTACACTGAAGCTTTCTTT. Protein product: CASSLQGAPYTEAFF. The V gene is TRBV5-1, the J gene TRBJ1-1; D is perhaps TRBD1 (5 bases). Trimming left V 4 bases short and J 3 bases short, with 16 bases between. The CDR3 runs 15 residues. The V gene's germline CDR1 is SGHRS and CDR2 YFSETQ.

The gene calls are TRBV7-2 and TRBJ1-1; TRBD1 might be the D (5 bases). Germline V gene sequence: CDR1 SGHTA, CDR2 FQGNSA. Trimming stripped 4 bases from V and 5 bases from J, with 20 bases between. The CDR3 contains 16 residues. The CDR3 region has the DNA TGTGCCAGCAGCTCAGCCAAATTAGGGGCGCGGACTGAAGCTTTCTTT. Translated: CASSSAKLGARTEAFF.

The chain joins TRBV30 to TRBJ1-6, with 11 bases matching TRBD1. With 5 bases clipped from V and 10 bases from J, the junction kept 7 bases outside the gene matches. The germline V gene encodes CDR1 GTSNPN and CDR2 SVGIG (reference sequence). The CDR3 is 14 residues long. CDR3 region: CAWAGQGALSPLHF. In nucleotides, the CDR3 is TGTGCCTGGGCTGGACAGGGGGCTTTATCACCCCTCCACTTT.

This chain links TRBV18 with TRBJ1-2; a possible D gene is TRBD1 (5 bases). The CDR3 covers 16 residues. CDR1 is KGHSH, CDR2 LQKENI, per germline. V lost 0 bases and J lost 3, with 14 bases in between. CDR3 in amino acids: CASSPPNSGSDYGYTF. The CDR3 bases are TGTGCCAGCTCACCACCGAATTCAGGGTCAGACTATGGCTACACCTTC. Supplemented by reference TRBV18 and TRBJ1-2, the full variable domain reads NAGVMQNPRHLVRRRGQEARLRCSPMKGHSHVYWYRQLPEEGLKFMVYLQKENIIDESGMPKERFSAEFPKEGPSILRIQQVVRGDSAAYFCASSPPNSGSDYGYTFGSGTRLTVV.